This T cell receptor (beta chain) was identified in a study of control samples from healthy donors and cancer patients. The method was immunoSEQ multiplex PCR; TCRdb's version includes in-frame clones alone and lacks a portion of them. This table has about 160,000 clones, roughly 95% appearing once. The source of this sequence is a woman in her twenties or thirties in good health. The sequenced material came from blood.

The CDR3 region has the DNA TGTGCCAGCAGTGAAGCAGGGGCCGGGGAGCTGTTTTTT. Its translation: CASSEAGAGELFF. The chain combines TRBV25-1 with TRBJ2-2, with TRBD1 as a possible D gene (6 bases). V was cut by 2 bases and J by 6 bases, with 7 bases left in between. From germline, CDR1 is MGHDK and CDR2 SYGVNS. The CDR3 is made up of 13 amino acids.